This T cell receptor (beta chain) stems from a study of blood T cell repertoires in COVID-19. Concerning this clone itself: This specimen includes other DNA sequences encoding the same CDR3.

Seattle's cohort entered during active infection and was followed longitudinally. This table comes from immunoSEQ multiplex PCR, and its TCRdb copy is limited to in-frame clones, with some not included. Among approximately 170,000 clones listed, approximately 85% were seen once. Looked up from germline, CDR1 is LNHDA and CDR2 is SQIVND (reference sequence). The CDR3 contains 14 residues. Trimming removed 4 bases from V and 0 bases from J, with 6 bases in between. The source of this sequence is a man older than 75 with COVID-19, enrolled during active disease. The sequenced sample was peripheral blood. The rearrangement joins TRBV19 to TRBJ1-4; tentative D call: TRBD1 (6 bases). Written as DNA, the CDR3 is TGTGCCAGTAGTAGGACAGCAACTAATGAAAAACTGTTTTTT. Translated, it gives CASSRTATNEKLFF.